The rows below give T cell receptor beta chains drawn from one sample of a study of T cells after yellow fever vaccination. TCRdb reprocessed the 5' RACE reads via MiXCR and lists one record per CDR3 protein. The sample yields some 500,000 distinct CDR3 sequences, roughly 14% seen once. The source was PBMCs, collected on the day of the yellow fever booster vaccination. Receptor source: a man aged 30 to 45 who received the YFV17D yellow fever vaccine. Each CDR3 is given with its conserved first and last residue. D genes are given only for firm matches. A clone size is listed for some rows: how often the clone was seen (once, few, many), or a class if it is expanded.

D gene: -; CDR3 length: 13; clone size: -; J gene: TRBJ2-3; V gene: TRBV5-1; CDR3 protein: CASSSSSPDTQYF
D gene: TRBD1; CDR3 length: 14; clone size: -; J gene: TRBJ2-1; V gene: TRBV29-1; CDR3 protein: CSVEGTGFYNEQFF
D gene: -; CDR3 length: 15; clone size: -; J gene: TRBJ1-4; V gene: TRBV9; CDR3 protein: CASSGRPATNEKLFF
D gene: -; CDR3 length: 13; clone size: -; J gene: TRBJ2-6; V gene: TRBV5-1; CDR3 protein: CATAIDGANVLTF
D gene: TRBD2; CDR3 length: 15; clone size: few; J gene: TRBJ2-3; V gene: TRBV5-6; CDR3 protein: CASSWGSGTTDTQYF
D gene: -; CDR3 length: 15; clone size: few; J gene: TRBJ2-3; V gene: TRBV7-9; CDR3 protein: CASSLDGVSTDTQYF
D gene: -; CDR3 length: 16; clone size: -; J gene: TRBJ2-7; V gene: TRBV5-4; CDR3 protein: CASSSTGTMGSYEQYF
D gene: TRBD2; CDR3 length: 16; clone size: -; J gene: TRBJ2-2; V gene: TRBV3-1; CDR3 protein: CASSFGLAGNTGELFF
D gene: -; CDR3 length: 12; clone size: few; J gene: TRBJ2-1; V gene: TRBV28; CDR3 protein: CASSSRLRGQFF
D gene: -; CDR3 length: 14; clone size: few; J gene: TRBJ2-1; V gene: TRBV5-6; CDR3 protein: CASSRPPSYNEQFF
D gene: -; CDR3 length: 11; clone size: -; J gene: TRBJ2-5; V gene: TRBV14; CDR3 protein: CASSQVWTQYF
D gene: TRBD2; CDR3 length: 17; clone size: -; J gene: TRBJ2-7; V gene: TRBV20-1; CDR3 protein: CSAKTGLAVYNSYEQYF
D gene: -; CDR3 length: 13; clone size: few; J gene: TRBJ2-7; V gene: TRBV28; CDR3 protein: CASLQVMSYEQYF
D gene: TRBD2; CDR3 length: 16; clone size: -; J gene: TRBJ2-7; V gene: TRBV20-1; CDR3 protein: CSARPGGLAGAGEQYF
D gene: TRBD1; CDR3 length: 16; clone size: many; J gene: TRBJ2-1; V gene: TRBV24-1; CDR3 protein: CATSDRTGGSYNEQFF
D gene: TRBD2; CDR3 length: 22; clone size: -; J gene: TRBJ2-1; V gene: TRBV5-4; CDR3 protein: CASSLTGGEYGTSGMSYNEQFF
D gene: -; CDR3 length: 15; clone size: few; J gene: TRBJ1-6; V gene: TRBV20-1; CDR3 protein: CSASSRSSYNSPLHF
D gene: -; CDR3 length: 15; clone size: few; J gene: TRBJ1-5; V gene: TRBV6-2/TRBV6-3; CDR3 protein: CASGPRAYSNQPQHF
D gene: -; CDR3 length: 12; clone size: -; J gene: TRBJ1-2; V gene: TRBV5-1; CDR3 protein: CASSFGGIGYTF
D gene: TRBD2; CDR3 length: 15; clone size: few; J gene: TRBJ2-1; V gene: TRBV9; CDR3 protein: CASSTIAGSYNEQFF
D gene: -; CDR3 length: 14; clone size: few; J gene: TRBJ2-2; V gene: TRBV20-1; CDR3 protein: CSAVNPGNTGELFF
D gene: TRBD2; CDR3 length: 12; clone size: few; J gene: TRBJ2-7; V gene: TRBV10-3; CDR3 protein: CAIGTSGNEQYF
D gene: -; CDR3 length: 11; clone size: few; J gene: TRBJ1-3; V gene: TRBV3-1; CDR3 protein: CASRTGNTIYF
D gene: -; CDR3 length: 11; clone size: few; J gene: TRBJ2-7; V gene: TRBV12-3/TRBV12-4; CDR3 protein: CASQTGDEQYF
D gene: -; CDR3 length: 14; clone size: few; J gene: TRBJ2-1; V gene: TRBV24-1; CDR3 protein: CATSDPSRANEQFF
D gene: TRBD1; CDR3 length: 16; clone size: -; J gene: TRBJ2-7; V gene: TRBV6-5; CDR3 protein: CASSYSRQGANYEQYF
D gene: -; CDR3 length: 15; clone size: few; J gene: TRBJ2-5; V gene: TRBV25-1; CDR3 protein: CASSESRGNQETQYF
D gene: TRBD1; CDR3 length: 13; clone size: -; J gene: TRBJ2-7; V gene: TRBV20-1; CDR3 protein: CSASGTGGHEQYF
D gene: -; CDR3 length: 15; clone size: few; J gene: TRBJ1-4; V gene: TRBV7-2; CDR3 protein: CASSLTPGTNEKLFF
D gene: -; CDR3 length: 17; clone size: few; J gene: TRBJ2-3; V gene: TRBV20-1; CDR3 protein: CSARVRLGQSLTDTQYF
D gene: -; CDR3 length: 12; clone size: -; J gene: TRBJ2-6; V gene: TRBV6-6; CDR3 protein: CASISGANVLTF
D gene: -; CDR3 length: 15; clone size: -; J gene: TRBJ1-6; V gene: TRBV7-6; CDR3 protein: CASSSSRAYNSPLHF
D gene: TRBD1; CDR3 length: 14; clone size: -; J gene: TRBJ2-1; V gene: TRBV7-9; CDR3 protein: CASSRGQAGDEQFF
D gene: TRBD1; CDR3 length: 16; clone size: -; J gene: TRBJ2-5; V gene: TRBV28; CDR3 protein: CASTPSGTGLRETQYF
D gene: -; CDR3 length: 13; clone size: few; J gene: TRBJ1-1; V gene: TRBV12-3/TRBV12-4; CDR3 protein: CASSLLPGTEAFF
D gene: -; CDR3 length: 16; clone size: few; J gene: TRBJ2-1; V gene: TRBV4-3; CDR3 protein: CASSQVGGGLYNEQFF
D gene: TRBD2; CDR3 length: 16; clone size: few; J gene: TRBJ2-3; V gene: TRBV4-2; CDR3 protein: CASSQAQAGATDTQYF
D gene: -; CDR3 length: 16; clone size: few; J gene: TRBJ2-1; V gene: TRBV14; CDR3 protein: CASSQVGGTAYGEQFF
D gene: -; CDR3 length: 13; clone size: few; J gene: TRBJ2-5; V gene: TRBV9; CDR3 protein: CASSVRAQETQYF
D gene: -; CDR3 length: 15; clone size: many; J gene: TRBJ1-4; V gene: TRBV5-1; CDR3 protein: CASSLGDTGNEKLFF
D gene: TRBD2; CDR3 length: 15; clone size: few; J gene: TRBJ2-3; V gene: TRBV29-1; CDR3 protein: CSVEGGRANTDTQYF
D gene: -; CDR3 length: 12; clone size: few; J gene: TRBJ2-7; V gene: TRBV29-1; CDR3 protein: CSAADISYEQYF
D gene: TRBD1; CDR3 length: 15; clone size: many; J gene: TRBJ2-1; V gene: TRBV24-1; CDR3 protein: CATSDPRGLSNEQFF
D gene: TRBD2; CDR3 length: 16; clone size: -; J gene: TRBJ2-7; V gene: TRBV27; CDR3 protein: CASSLTRPAGVHEQYF
D gene: -; CDR3 length: 15; clone size: few; J gene: TRBJ2-1; V gene: TRBV29-1; CDR3 protein: CSVRTRDGGSHEQFF
D gene: -; CDR3 length: 20; clone size: -; J gene: TRBJ2-2; V gene: TRBV11-2; CDR3 protein: CASRSDPTGNTTSGTGELFF
D gene: -; CDR3 length: 15; clone size: few; J gene: TRBJ2-5; V gene: TRBV29-1; CDR3 protein: CSVEYSRVGRETQYF
D gene: -; CDR3 length: 11; clone size: many; J gene: TRBJ2-7; V gene: TRBV25-1; CDR3 protein: CASMGTYEQYF
D gene: TRBD1; CDR3 length: 15; clone size: few; J gene: TRBJ1-5; V gene: TRBV7-2; CDR3 protein: CASSSDRAGNQPQHF
D gene: TRBD2; CDR3 length: 14; clone size: -; J gene: TRBJ2-3; V gene: TRBV5-1; CDR3 protein: CASTLAGEADTQYF
D gene: -; CDR3 length: 12; clone size: many; J gene: TRBJ2-1; V gene: TRBV20-1; CDR3 protein: CSARRPYNEQFF
D gene: -; CDR3 length: 14; clone size: -; J gene: TRBJ2-3; V gene: TRBV10-3; CDR3 protein: CAISAPGSGDTQYF
D gene: -; CDR3 length: 14; clone size: -; J gene: TRBJ1-2; V gene: TRBV9; CDR3 protein: CARRPGHKNYGYTF